The 5 T cell receptor beta chains reported below all come from one sample, sequenced in a study of monozygotic twins with inflammatory bowel disease. TCRdb re-called the 5' RACE reads and gives one entry per CDR3 protein, without DNA. The sample table includes about 330,000 distinct CDR3 sequences. Sequencing was carried out using blood. The receptor set was obtained from a human donor with ulcerative colitis or Crohn's disease, or a healthy co-twin of an affected twin (not recorded which).

The chain joins TRBV28 to TRBJ2-5; TCRdb reports TRBD1, a call that lacks DNA to check it against. Per germline, CDR1 MDHEN and CDR2 SYDVKM. The CDR3 runs to 14 residues. Here the CDR3 reads CASSHGTKQETQYF.

This rearrangement joins TRBV12-3 or TRBV12-4 to TRBJ1-1; the D call from TCRdb, TRBD1, cannot be confirmed without DNA. The CDR3 loop spans 15 amino acids. The CDR3: CASSLAGDLYTEAFF.

The chain combines TRBV20-1 with TRBJ1-3; there is no DNA to check the TCRdb D call of TRBD1. Germline CDR1 and CDR2: DFQATT and SNEGSKA (reference sequence). This CDR3 spans 15 amino acids. Here the CDR3 reads CSAIRDQVSGNTIYF.

The chain employs TRBV16 and TRBJ1-1. The germline V gene has CDR1 KGHSY and CDR2 FQNENV. CDR3 length equals 13 residues. CDR3 amino acids: CASSQSTAPEAFF.

This chain joins TRBV21-1 and TRBJ2-4; TCRdb gives TRBD2 as the D gene, but with no DNA this cannot be confirmed. TRBV21-1 is a pseudogene. This CDR3 is 18 amino acids long. The CDR3 loop reads CASSAVRDLNGAKTIQYF.